The 25 T cell receptor beta chains below come from one sample, sequenced in a study of brain T cells in children with intractable seizures. The table came from immunoSEQ multiplex PCR; TCRdb's copy has only in-frame clones and leaves some out. The table includes under 150,000 clones, approximately 94% detected once. The sequenced sample was peripheral blood, obtained at surgery. The receptors were gathered from a boy under two years old with hemimegalencephaly and intractable seizures.

The rearrangement joins TRBV28 to TRBJ2-6; D is uncertain. The germline V gene has CDR1 MDHEN and CDR2 SYDVKM. CDR3 length: 18 amino acids. Trimming took 5 bases from V and 0 from J, leaving 17 bases between them. CDR3 in DNA: TGTGCCAGCAGTCCTTTCCGAAAGGACCTCTCTGGGGCCAACGTCCTGACTTTC. Translating gives CASSPFRKDLSGANVLTF.

V gene TRBV6-2 or TRBV6-3 combines with J gene TRBJ1-3, with 9 positions matching TRBD1. V lost 5 bases, J lost 0 bases, and 14 bases stayed unmatched. The length of the CDR3 is 19 residues. CDR1 is MNHEY and CDR2 is SVGEGT in the germline V gene. The CDR3 loop reads CASSPRDRDRTSSGNTIYF. Here the CDR3 DNA reads TGTGCCAGCAGTCCCCGGGACAGGGATAGAACCAGCTCTGGAAACACCATATATTTT.

This chain uses TRBV2 with TRBJ2-7; D is uncertain. Looked up from germline, CDR1 is SNHLY and CDR2 is FYNNEI. CDR3 length: 9 amino acids. Trimming pared 8 bases from V and 4 bases from J, leaving 3 bases between. The CDR3 sequence: CASGYEQYF. DNA of the CDR3: TGTGCCAGCGGGTACGAGCAGTACTTC.

The chain combines TRBV7-2 with TRBJ2-4, with 7 bases fitting TRBD1. This CDR3 region has 19 residues. Trimming removed 5 bases from V and 0 bases from J; junction bases left unmatched: 16. Germline V gives CDR1 SGHTA, CDR2 FQGNSA. This CDR3 is CASSGARTGRTLAKNIQYF. Written as DNA, the CDR3 is TGTGCCAGCAGCGGCGCAAGGACAGGACGAACGCTAGCCAAAAACATTCAGTACTTC.

The J gene is TRBJ2-3, the V gene TRBV19; D ambiguous. The germline V and J ends were trimmed by 10 bases and 7 bases, with 18 bases remaining between them. The CDR3 contains 13 residues. Germline CDR1 reads LNHDA; CDR2 reads SQIVND (reference sequence). For the CDR3, the DNA is TGTGCCACGCGCAAGGACGCACCACATACGCAGTATTTT. Translating it yields CATRKDAPHTQYF.

This chain connects TRBV6-2 or TRBV6-3 to TRBJ2-3, with 7 bases that match TRBD2. The CDR3 sequence is 15 residues long. CDR1 MNHEY and CDR2 SVGEGT come from the germline V gene. With 0 bases clipped from V and 3 bases from J, the junction kept 3 bases outside the gene matches. CDR3 sequence: CASSYSAGATDTQYF. CDR3 DNA sequence: TGTGCCAGCAGTTACTCGGCGGGAGCAACAGATACGCAGTATTTT.

The J gene is TRBJ1-6, the V gene TRBV5-1; possibly TRBD1 for D (6 bases). V was clipped by 1 base and J by 8 bases, with 10 bases between them. In germline, CDR1 is SGHRS, CDR2 YFSETQ. The CDR3 has 14 residues. The chain's CDR3 is CASSLTGSDSPLHF. Written as DNA, the CDR3 is TGCGCCAGCAGCTTGACAGGGTCCGATTCACCCCTCCACTTT.

This chain uses TRBV7-3 with TRBJ2-5; D uncertain. The V and J ends lost 4 bases and 2 bases respectively, with 17 bases between them. Looked up from germline, CDR1 is SGHTA and CDR2 is FQGTGA. The length of the CDR3 is 16 residues. This CDR3 reads CASSCPVRPEQETQYF. For the CDR3, the DNA is TGTGCCAGCAGCTGCCCAGTTCGGCCGGAACAAGAGACCCAGTACTTC.

A word on this clone: This CDR3 is also generated by other DNA sequences in the sample. The chain uses TRBV5-1 and TRBJ1-3; D is ambiguous. Germline-derived CDR1 and CDR2 are SGHRS and YFSETQ. Trimming removed 1 base from V and 0 bases from J, with 5 bases in between. The CDR3 is 14 residues long. CDR3 region: CASSLYSSGNTIYF. CDR3 DNA sequence: TGCGCCAGCAGCTTGTACAGCTCTGGAAACACCATATATTTT.

This clone was seen just once. The chain joins TRBV19 to TRBJ1-4; D gene uncertain. Trimming cost V 6 bases and J 8 bases, with 10 bases left between them. The V gene's germline CDR1 is LNHDA and CDR2 SQIVND (reference sequence). The CDR3 has 12 amino acids. CDR3 in DNA: TGTGCCAGTAGCCCGTCTGGGGAAAAACTGTTTTTT. Encoded protein: CASSPSGEKLFF. Full variable domain (rest looked up from reference TRBV19 and TRBJ1-4): DGGITQSPKYLFRKEGQNVTLSCEQNLNHDAMYWYRQDPGQGLRLIYYSQIVNDFQKGDIAEGYSVSREKKESFPLTVTSAQKNPTAFYLCASSPSGEKLFFGSGTQLSVL.

This sequence joins TRBV27 and TRBJ1-2; 11 nucleotides align to TRBD1. J lost 7 bases, V lost 5 bases, and 6 bases had no gene match. The CDR3 runs 14 residues. Looked up from germline, CDR1 is MNHEY and CDR2 is SMNVEV (reference sequence). The CDR3 reads CASSVGQGAGGYTF. CDR3 coding DNA: TGTGCCAGCAGTGTCGGACAGGGGGCGGGTGGCTACACCTTC.

V gene TRBV19 combines with J gene TRBJ2-1; TRBD1 matches at 8 bases. With 3 bases clipped from V and 8 bases from J, the junction kept 12 bases outside the gene matches. CDR1 is LNHDA and CDR2 is SQIVND in the germline V gene (reference sequence). This CDR3 region has 16 residues. CDR3 DNA: TGTGCCAGTAGTATTGGGTGGACAGGGATGGGAGATGAGCAGTTCTTC. Translated: CASSIGWTGMGDEQFF.

The chain combines TRBV7-2 with TRBJ2-7; the D is unclear. Trimming cost V 0 bases and J 6 bases, with 18 bases left between them. Germline-derived CDR1 and CDR2 are SGHTA and FQGNSA. This CDR3 comprises 16 residues. The CDR3 region has the DNA TGTGCCAGCAGCTTAGCGTCTCCGGCCCGAGGCAGCGAGCAGTACTTC. Its translation is CASSLASPARGSEQYF. The full variable domain, completed using reference TRBV7-2 and TRBJ2-7, is GAGVSQSPSNKVTEKGKDVELRCDPISGHTALYWYRQSLGQGLEFLIYFQGNSAPDKSGLPSDRFSAERTGGSVSTLTIQRTQQEDSAVYLCASSLASPARGSEQYFGPGTRLTVT.

V and J are TRBV7-5 and TRBJ2-7. TRBV7-5 is classified as a pseudogene. This CDR3 is built from 14 residues. The CDR3 loop is CVRSWDHLLYEQYF. The CDR3 bases are TGTGTCAGAAGCTGGGACCACCTATTGTACGAGCAGTACTTC.

This rearrangement joins TRBV7-9 to TRBJ2-3, with D possibly being TRBD2 (5 bases). The CDR3 sequence is 14 residues long. Trimming left V 3 bases short and J 4 bases short, with 11 bases between. Germline values: CDR1 SEHNR, CDR2 FQNEAQ (reference sequence). DNA of the CDR3: TGTGCCAGCAGCTTCGCGGGTAGGGCAGATACGCAGTATTTT. Residues: CASSFAGRADTQYF.

The chain recombines TRBV28 with TRBJ1-6; D gene unclear. Trimming pared 6 bases from V and 10 bases from J, leaving 10 bases between. The CDR3 length is 12 residues. Germline V gene data show CDR1 as MDHEN and CDR2 as SYDVKM. In DNA form, the CDR3 reads TGTGCCAGCAGGGTCACGGGGTCACCCCTCCACTTT. Translating it yields CASRVTGSPLHF.

The chain employs TRBV6-5 and TRBJ2-7; a possible D gene is TRBD2 (6 bases). Trimming left V 7 bases short and J 2 bases short, with 15 bases between. CDR1 MNHEY and CDR2 SVGAGI come from the germline V gene. CDR3 length: 14 amino acids. The CDR3 reads CASTRVGGPYEQYF. DNA for the CDR3: TGTGCCAGCACCCGAGTCGGGGGTCCCTACGAGCAGTACTTC.

This chain uses TRBV29-1 with TRBJ2-7, with 7 positions matching TRBD1. Trimming took 3 bases from V and 3 from J; bases not matched to a gene: 5. The CDR3 consists of 13 residues. From germline, CDR1 is SQVTM and CDR2 ANQGSEA. CDR3 DNA sequence: TGCAGCGTTGAGACCGGGACAGACTACGAGCAGTACTTC. It translates to CSVETGTDYEQYF.

The V gene is TRBV2, the J gene TRBJ2-3; 8 bases align to TRBD2. The trim removed 6 bases at V and 0 bases at J, leaving 14 bases unmatched. The CDR3 is 18 residues long. The germline V gene encodes CDR1 SNHLY and CDR2 FYNNEI. The CDR3 loop is CASRLPAGVTSSTDTQYF. CDR3 DNA: TGTGCCAGCAGATTACCAGCGGGAGTTACCTCGAGCACAGATACGCAGTATTTT.

Concerning this clone: This same CDR3 is encoded by further DNA sequences in the sample. The chain carries TRBV12-5 and TRBJ1-5; possible D gene TRBD1, 5 bases. This CDR3 spans 15 amino acids. Germline assignment: CDR1 LGHNT and CDR2 FRNRAP. Deletions cut 0 bases from V and 2 bases from J, with 8 bases between. This chain's CDR3 is CASGLVRGGNQPQHF. For the CDR3, the DNA is TGTGCTAGTGGTTTGGTGAGGGGAGGCAATCAGCCCCAGCATTTT.

This clone occurred once. V usage is TRBV5-1 and J usage is TRBJ2-1, with 10 bases lining up with TRBD1. CDR3 length equals 15 residues. V gave up 4 bases and J gave up 4 bases; unmatched junction bases: 5. CDR1 is SGHRS and CDR2 is YFSETQ in the germline V gene. The CDR3 bases are TGCGCCAGCAGCCGCGGGACAGGGGATTACAATGAGCAGTTCTTC. Amino acids: CASSRGTGDYNEQFF.

The chain uses TRBV6-4 and TRBJ2-3; TRBD2 is a possible D gene (6 bases). The V gene lost 1 base and the J gene lost 5 bases, with 16 bases spanning the gap. The CDR3 sequence is 16 residues long. Per germline, CDR1 MRHNA and CDR2 SNTAGT. The CDR3 reads CASSDFYGSPRDTQYF. CDR3 in DNA: TGTGCCAGCAGTGACTTTTACGGGAGCCCCCGAGATACGCAGTATTTT.

The CDR3: CASSLLSLPPGDIQYF. CDR3 sequence (DNA): TGCGCCAGCAGCTTGCTCTCCTTACCTCCCGGGGACATTCAGTACTTC. The chain uses TRBV5-1 and TRBJ2-4; D possibly corresponds to TRBD2 (5 bases). The ends were cut back, 1 base at V and 8 bases at J, with 19 bases in the middle. CDR1 is SGHRS, CDR2 YFSETQ, per germline. The CDR3 sequence is 16 residues long. The variable domain in full, with the rest retrieved from reference TRBV5-1 and TRBJ2-4, is KAGVTQTPRYLIKTRGQQVTLSCSPISGHRSVSWYQQTPGQGLQFLFEYFSETQRNKGNFPGRFSGRQFSNSRSEMNVSTLELGDSALYLCASSLLSLPPGDIQYFGAGTRLSVL.

The chain recombines TRBV11-2 with TRBJ1-2, with D maybe TRBD1 (5 bases). Per germline, CDR1 SGHAT and CDR2 FQNNGV. Trimming took off 5 bases at V and 4 bases at J, with 17 bases between the two ends. The CDR3 is 15 amino acids. CDR3 bases: TGTGCCAGCAGCCCCTTTCGGGGGGACGCCTATGGCTACACCTTC. Translated, it gives CASSPFRGDAYGYTF.

V and J are TRBV7-2 and TRBJ2-7, with 8 bases fitting TRBD2. Trimming at V came to 1 base and at J to 6 bases, leaving 8 bases not matched to a gene. Germline CDR1 is SGHTA and CDR2 is FQGNSA. The CDR3 loop spans 15 amino acids. This CDR3 reads CASSLVVAGKGEQYF. The CDR3 region has the DNA TGTGCCAGCAGCTTAGTTGTAGCGGGAAAGGGCGAGCAGTACTTC.